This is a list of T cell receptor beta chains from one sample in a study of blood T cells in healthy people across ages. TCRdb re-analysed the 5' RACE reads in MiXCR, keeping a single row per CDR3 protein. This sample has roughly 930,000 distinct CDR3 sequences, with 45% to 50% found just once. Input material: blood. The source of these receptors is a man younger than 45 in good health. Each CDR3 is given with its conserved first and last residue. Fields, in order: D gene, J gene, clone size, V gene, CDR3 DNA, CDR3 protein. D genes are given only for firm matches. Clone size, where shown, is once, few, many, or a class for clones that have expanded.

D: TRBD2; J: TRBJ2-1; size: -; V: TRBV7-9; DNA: TGTGCCGCGACCCCGTCGGGGGGGACTATCGATGAGCAGTTCTTC; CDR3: CAATPSGGTIDEQFF
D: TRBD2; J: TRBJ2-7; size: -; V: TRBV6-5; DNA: TGTGCCAGCAGTCCTTCTGAGCGGGGGACCTCCTACGAGCAGTACTTC; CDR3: CASSPSERGTSYEQYF
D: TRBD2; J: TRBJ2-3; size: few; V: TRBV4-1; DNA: TGCGCCAGCAGCCAAGATATGGCTAGCGGTTTTACAGATACGCAGTATTTT; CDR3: CASSQDMASGFTDTQYF
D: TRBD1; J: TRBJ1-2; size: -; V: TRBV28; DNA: TGTGCCAGCACTGGGACAGGGGGAAGTAGGGATAACTATGGCTACACCTTC; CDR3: CASTGTGGSRDNYGYTF
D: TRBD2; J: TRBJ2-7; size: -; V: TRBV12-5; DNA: TGTGCTAGTGGATACGGACCGCCTGGAGGACTAGGTGGTCGGGAGCAGTACTTC; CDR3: CASGYGPPGGLGGREQYF
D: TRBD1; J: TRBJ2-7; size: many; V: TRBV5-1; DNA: TGCGCCAGCAGCGCGACAGGGGACTACGAGCAGTACTTC; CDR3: CASSATGDYEQYF
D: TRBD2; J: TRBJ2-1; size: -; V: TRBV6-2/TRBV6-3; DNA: TGTGCCACAGCACGGAGCGGGGGGAGGAATGAGCAGTTCTTC; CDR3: CATARSGGRNEQFF
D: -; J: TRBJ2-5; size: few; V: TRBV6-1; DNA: TGTGCCAGCAGTGATGGACCTGGGGGGACCCAGTACTTC; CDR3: CASSDGPGGTQYF
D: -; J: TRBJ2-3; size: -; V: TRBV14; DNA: TGTGCCAGCAGCCAAGAAAGCAGGGCTAGCGCAGATACGCAGTATTTT; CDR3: CASSQESRASADTQYF
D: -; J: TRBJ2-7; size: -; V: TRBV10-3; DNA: TGTGCCGCCCGCCCCGGACCCTACCCCTACGAGCAGTACTTC; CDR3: CAARPGPYPYEQYF
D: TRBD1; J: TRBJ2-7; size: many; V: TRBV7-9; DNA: TGTGCCAGCAGTTCCCCGGACAGGGGTTCCTACGAGCAGTACTTC; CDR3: CASSSPDRGSYEQYF
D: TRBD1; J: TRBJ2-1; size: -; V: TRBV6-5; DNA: TGTGCCAGCAGGCGTCCGGGACAGGGGCAGGAGTCTGAGCAGTTCTTC; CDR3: CASRRPGQGQESEQFF
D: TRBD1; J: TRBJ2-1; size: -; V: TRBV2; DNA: TGTGCCAGCAGCCCCCGAACAGGGGCCTTCGGTGAGCAGTTCTTC; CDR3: CASSPRTGAFGEQFF
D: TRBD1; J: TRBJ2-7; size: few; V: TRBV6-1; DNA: TGTGCCAGCAGTCGATCACCGGGACAGGGGGCCTACGAGCAGTACTTC; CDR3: CASSRSPGQGAYEQYF
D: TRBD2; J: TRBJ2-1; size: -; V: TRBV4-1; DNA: TGCGCCAGCAGCCCCCAGGGGCCTAGCGGGGGGTACTCCTACAATGAGCAGTTCTTC; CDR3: CASSPQGPSGGYSYNEQFF
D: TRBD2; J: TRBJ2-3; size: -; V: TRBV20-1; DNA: TGCAGTGCACGGATAGCGGGGAACACAGATACGCAGTATTTT; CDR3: CSARIAGNTDTQYF
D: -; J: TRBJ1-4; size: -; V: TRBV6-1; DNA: TGTGCCAGCCGCGCAGGGACGACTAATGAAAAACTGTTTTTT; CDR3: CASRAGTTNEKLFF
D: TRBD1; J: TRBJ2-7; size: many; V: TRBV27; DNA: TGTGCCAGCAGTTTAGGGACAGGGGTTGCTTACGAGCAGTACTTC; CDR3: CASSLGTGVAYEQYF
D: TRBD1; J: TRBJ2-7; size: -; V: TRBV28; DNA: TGTGCCAGCAGTTCCCGGACAGGGAGGAACGAGCAGTACTTC; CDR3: CASSSRTGRNEQYF
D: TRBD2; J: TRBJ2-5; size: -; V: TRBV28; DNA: TGTGCCAGCAGTACGACTAGCGTTCGGGCGTGGTACTTC; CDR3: CASSTTSVRAWYF
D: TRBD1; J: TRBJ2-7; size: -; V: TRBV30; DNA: TGTGCCTGGGCGGCAGGGGGCCCCTACGAGCAGTACTTC; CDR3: CAWAAGGPYEQYF
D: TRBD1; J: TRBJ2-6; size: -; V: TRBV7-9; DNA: TGTGCCAGCAGCTCCCCCGACAGGGTGGAGTCTGAGGCCAACGTCCTGACTTTC; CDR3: CASSSPDRVESEANVLTF
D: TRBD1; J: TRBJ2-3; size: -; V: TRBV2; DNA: TGTGCCACTGGCCGACAGGGGTCGGAAACAGATACGCAGTATTTT; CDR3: CATGRQGSETDTQYF
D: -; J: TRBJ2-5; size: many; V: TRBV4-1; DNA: TGCGCCAGCAGCCGAGACATGGGGGGCATGAAGACCCAGTACTTC; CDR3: CASSRDMGGMKTQYF
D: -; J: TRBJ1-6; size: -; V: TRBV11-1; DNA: TGTGCCAGCAGCTTACAGAGATCGGCCCTCCACTTT; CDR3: CASSLQRSALHF
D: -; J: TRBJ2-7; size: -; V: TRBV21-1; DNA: TGTGCCAGCAGCAGGAAGAGGTCCAGGGTATCGTACGAGCAGTACTTC; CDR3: CASSRKRSRVSYEQYF
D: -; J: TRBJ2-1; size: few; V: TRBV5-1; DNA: TGCGCCAGCAGCTTGGCGTGGGGTGAGCAGTTCTTC; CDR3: CASSLAWGEQFF